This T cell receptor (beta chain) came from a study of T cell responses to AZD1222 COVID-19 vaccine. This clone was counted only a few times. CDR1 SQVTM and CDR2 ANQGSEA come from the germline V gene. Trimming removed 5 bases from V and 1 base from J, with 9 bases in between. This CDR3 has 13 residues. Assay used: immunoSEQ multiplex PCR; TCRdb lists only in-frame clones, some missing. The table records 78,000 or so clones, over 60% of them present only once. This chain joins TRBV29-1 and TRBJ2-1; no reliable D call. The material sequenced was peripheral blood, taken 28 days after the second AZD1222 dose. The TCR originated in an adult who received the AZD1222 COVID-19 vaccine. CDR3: CSVLAESYNEQFF. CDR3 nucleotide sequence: TGCAGCGTTCTGGCGGAGTCCTACAATGAGCAGTTCTTC.